This is a list of T cell receptor beta chains from one sample in a study of shared clonotypes between healthy human individuals. Here immunoSEQ multiplex PCR was the method, and the copy in TCRdb shows in-frame clones only, minus some. Of more than 2 million clones listed, 90% to 97% are singletons. Sequencing used naive CD4+ T cells sorted from blood. Receptor source: a young man in good health. The CDR3 runs from the conserved cysteine through the conserved F or W. The order of the fields is J gene, clone size, V gene, D gene, CDR3 protein, CDR3 DNA. D genes are given only for firm matches. Expanded clones get a size class; other rows say once, few or many, or leave the size out.

TRBJ1-2 - TRBV6-5 - CASRGGGLGYGYTF TGTGCCAGCAGGGGAGGAGGGCTTGGCTATGGCTACACCTTC
TRBJ1-2 - TRBV5-8 - CASSPWLGSNLDGYTF TGTGCCAGCAGCCCCTGGCTGGGTTCAAATCTGGATGGCTACACCTTC
TRBJ1-1 - TRBV11-2 TRBD1 CASSLDGTGTSEAFF TGTGCCAGCAGCTTAGACGGGACAGGGACGTCTGAAGCTTTCTTT
TRBJ2-1 - TRBV11-2 TRBD1 CASSSGQGSHEQFF TGTGCCAGCAGCTCAGGACAGGGGTCCCATGAGCAGTTCTTC
TRBJ1-6 - TRBV5-1 - CASSLEGVRTSQAGFSPLHF TGCGCCAGCAGCTTGGAGGGGGTAAGGACGAGCCAGGCGGGTTTTTCACCCCTCCACTTT
TRBJ2-3 - TRBV7-2 TRBD2 CASSLRGGSTDTQYF TGTGCCAGCAGCTTAAGGGGAGGGAGCACAGATACGCAGTATTTT
TRBJ2-1 - TRBV6-1 TRBD2 CASSEAPGGGRNEQFF TGTGCCAGCAGTGAAGCCCCAGGCGGGGGGCGTAATGAGCAGTTCTTC
TRBJ1-5 - TRBV28 - CASSTTPRQPQHF TGTGCCAGCAGCACGACCCCGAGGCAGCCCCAGCATTTT
TRBJ1-1 - TRBV6-5 - CASSRGGGTEAFF TGTGCCAGCAGTCGGGGAGGGGGCACTGAAGCTTTCTTT
TRBJ2-7 - TRBV6-6 - CASSSEPTLSYEQYF TGTGCCAGCAGTTCTGAACCCACTCTTTCCTACGAGCAGTACTTC
TRBJ2-4 - TRBV30 - CAVRGAKNIQYF TGTGCCGTTCGCGGGGCCAAAAACATTCAGTACTTC
TRBJ2-1 - TRBV6-5 TRBD2 CASSYSRASGVNEQFF TGTGCCAGCAGTTACTCGCGGGCTAGCGGGGTGAATGAGCAGTTCTTC
TRBJ2-2 - TRBV4-3 - CASSQDSDRANTGELFF TGCGCCAGCAGCCAAGATAGCGACAGAGCGAACACCGGGGAGCTGTTTTTT
TRBJ2-5 - TRBV6-6 - CASSYQMTQETQYF TGTGCCAGCAGTTACCAGATGACCCAAGAGACCCAGTACTTC
TRBJ1-3 - TRBV30 - CALGRGTPGNTIYF TGTGCCCTTGGGCGGGGGACCCCTGGAAACACCATATATTTT
TRBJ1-1 - TRBV20-1 - CSASTNTEAFF TGCAGTGCTAGTACGAACACTGAAGCTTTCTTT
TRBJ2-5 - TRBV6-1 - CASRDAVETQYF TGTGCCAGCAGGGATGCGGTTGAGACCCAGTACTTC
TRBJ2-5 - TRBV7-3 - CASSLTLGGTQYF TGTGCCAGCAGCTTAACCCTCGGGGGGACCCAGTACTTC
TRBJ1-1 - TRBV30 - CAWSLLGATEAFF TGTGCCTGGAGTCTTCTGGGGGCCACTGAAGCTTTCTTT
TRBJ2-1 - TRBV7-2 - CASSLDLGLSYNEQFF TGTGCCAGCAGCTTAGATTTGGGACTCAGCTACAATGAGCAGTTCTTC
TRBJ2-7 once TRBV30 TRBD1 CAWSPDRSYEQYF TGTGCCTGGAGCCCGGACAGGAGCTACGAGCAGTACTTC
TRBJ2-7 - TRBV7-2 TRBD1 CASSLRTGFYEQYF TGTGCCAGCAGCTTAAGGACAGGGTTTTACGAGCAGTACTTC
TRBJ2-1 once TRBV18 - CASSPGPKENEQFF TGTGCCAGCTCACCGGGACCAAAGGAGAATGAGCAGTTCTTC
TRBJ2-1 - TRBV6-6 - CASSTGLTSYNEQFF TGTGCCAGCAGTACGGGACTGACTTCCTACAATGAGCAGTTCTTC
TRBJ1-5 once TRBV28 - CASSPVDKNSNQPQHF TGTGCCAGCAGCCCGGTAGACAAGAATAGCAATCAGCCCCAGCATTTT
TRBJ1-2 - TRBV30 - CAWSVVASHGGYTF TGTGCCTGGAGTGTAGTCGCTTCTCACGGAGGCTACACCTTC
TRBJ2-2 - TRBV5-1 - CASSPGLLANTGELFF TGCGCCAGCAGCCCGGGACTGCTCGCGAACACCGGGGAGCTGTTTTTT
TRBJ1-2 few TRBV6-1 TRBD1 CASSETPGQGYGYTF TGTGCCAGCAGTGAAACCCCGGGACAGGGGTATGGCTACACCTTC
TRBJ2-7 - TRBV6-5 - CASRQGLVGEQYF TGTGCCAGCAGACAGGGTTTGGTCGGCGAGCAGTACTTC